This TCR beta chain was identified during a study of T cells in Graves' hyperthyroidism and ophthalmopathy. This CDR3 is built from 15 residues. The V gene's germline CDR1 is SEHNR and CDR2 FQNEAQ (reference sequence). The V and J ends lost 6 bases and 2 bases respectively, with 16 bases between them. RNA transcripts yielded amplified TCR beta CDR3 regions. HTBI primers were the set used in a first-round RT-PCR of the TCR CDR3. TCRdb re-analysed the multiplex PCR reads in MiXCR, keeping a single row per CDR3 protein. The sample consists of around 360,000 distinct CDR3 sequences, 13% to 15% of them appearing once. Study-wide points: Blood shared most expanded thyroid clonotypes above 0.001. By a 13 V-J model, ophthalmopathy was set apart from stable hyperthyroidism.

This clonotype showed up many times. What it binds is unknown. The sequenced material came from blood. The chain joins TRBV7-9 to TRBJ1-2; a weak D match, TRBD1 (5 bases). This sequence was found in a woman aged 55-69 years with Graves' ophthalmopathy. In nucleotides, the CDR3 is TGTGCCAGCAGACCCACAGGCGCCCGAAACTATGGCTACACCTTC. Translation gives CASRPTGARNYGYTF. The whole variable domain, filled in from reference TRBV7-9 and TRBJ1-2, reads DTGVSQNPRHKITKRGQNVTFRCDPISEHNRLYWYRQTLGQGPEFLTYFQNEAQLEKSRLLSDRFSAERPKGSFSTLEIQRTEQGDSAMYLCASRPTGARNYGYTFGSGTRLTVV.